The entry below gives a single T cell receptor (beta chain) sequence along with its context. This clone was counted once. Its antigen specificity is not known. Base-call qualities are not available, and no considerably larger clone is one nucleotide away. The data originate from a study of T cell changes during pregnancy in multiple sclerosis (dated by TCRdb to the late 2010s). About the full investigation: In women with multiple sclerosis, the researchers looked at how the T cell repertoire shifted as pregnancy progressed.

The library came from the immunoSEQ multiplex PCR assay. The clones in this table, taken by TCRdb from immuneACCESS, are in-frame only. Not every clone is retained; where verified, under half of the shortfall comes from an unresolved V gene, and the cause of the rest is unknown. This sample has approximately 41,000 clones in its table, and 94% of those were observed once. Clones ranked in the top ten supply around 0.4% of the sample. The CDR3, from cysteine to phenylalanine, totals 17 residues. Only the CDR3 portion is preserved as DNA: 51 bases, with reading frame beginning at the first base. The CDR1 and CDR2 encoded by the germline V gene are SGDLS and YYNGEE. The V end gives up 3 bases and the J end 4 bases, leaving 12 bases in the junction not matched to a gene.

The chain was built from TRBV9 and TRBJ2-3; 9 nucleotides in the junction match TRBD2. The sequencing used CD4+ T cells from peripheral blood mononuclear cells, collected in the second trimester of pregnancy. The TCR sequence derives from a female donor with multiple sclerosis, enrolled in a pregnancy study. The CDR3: CASSAPEGRGGPDTQYF. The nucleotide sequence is TGTGCCAGCAGCGCACCCGAGGGGCGGGGGGGGCCAGATACGCAGTATTTT.